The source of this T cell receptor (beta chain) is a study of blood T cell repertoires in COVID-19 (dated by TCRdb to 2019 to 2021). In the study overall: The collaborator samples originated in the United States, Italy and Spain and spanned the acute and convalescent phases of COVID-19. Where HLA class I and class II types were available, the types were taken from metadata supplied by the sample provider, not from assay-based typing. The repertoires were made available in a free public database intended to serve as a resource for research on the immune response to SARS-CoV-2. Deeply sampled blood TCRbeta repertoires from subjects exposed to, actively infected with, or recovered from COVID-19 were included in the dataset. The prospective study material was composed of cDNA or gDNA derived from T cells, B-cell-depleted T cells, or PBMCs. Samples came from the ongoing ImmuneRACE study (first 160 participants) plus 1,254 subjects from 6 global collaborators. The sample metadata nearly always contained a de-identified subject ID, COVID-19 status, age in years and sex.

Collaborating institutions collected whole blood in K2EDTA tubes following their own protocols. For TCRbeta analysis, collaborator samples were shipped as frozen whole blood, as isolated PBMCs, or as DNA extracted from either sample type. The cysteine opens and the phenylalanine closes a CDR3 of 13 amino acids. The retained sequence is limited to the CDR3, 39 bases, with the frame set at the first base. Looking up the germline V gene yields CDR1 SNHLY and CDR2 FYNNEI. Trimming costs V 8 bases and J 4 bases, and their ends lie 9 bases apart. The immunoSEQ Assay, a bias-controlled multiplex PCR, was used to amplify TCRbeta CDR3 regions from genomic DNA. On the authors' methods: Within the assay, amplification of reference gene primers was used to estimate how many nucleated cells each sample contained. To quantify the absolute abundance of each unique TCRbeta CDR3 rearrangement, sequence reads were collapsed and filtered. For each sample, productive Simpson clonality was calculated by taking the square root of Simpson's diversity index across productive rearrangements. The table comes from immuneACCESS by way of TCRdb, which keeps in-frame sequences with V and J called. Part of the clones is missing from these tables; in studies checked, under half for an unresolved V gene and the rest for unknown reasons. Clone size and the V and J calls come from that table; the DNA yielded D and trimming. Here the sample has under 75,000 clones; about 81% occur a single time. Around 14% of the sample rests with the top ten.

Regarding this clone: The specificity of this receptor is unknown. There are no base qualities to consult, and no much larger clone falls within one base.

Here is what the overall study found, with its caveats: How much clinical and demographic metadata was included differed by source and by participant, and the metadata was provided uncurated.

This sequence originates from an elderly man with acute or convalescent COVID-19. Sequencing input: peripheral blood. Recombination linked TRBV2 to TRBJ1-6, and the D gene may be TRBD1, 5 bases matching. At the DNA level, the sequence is TGTGCCAGCCGGGGGGATTATAATTCACCCCTCCACTTT. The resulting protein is CASRGDYNSPLHF.